Following are 25 T cell receptor beta chains from one sample sequenced in a study of vaccination and CD4 T cells after COVID-19. Sequence data for DNA of cultured CD4+ T cells were generated by the Oncomine TCR Beta short-read assay. MiXCR, run by TCRdb on the PCR reads, gives a single entry per CDR3 protein. There are about 4,200 distinct CDR3 sequences in the sample; approximately 22% occur only once, and roughly a quarter lies in the top ten. The treatment: roughly ten-day PBMC culture with coronavirus spike peptide pools or control peptides (ViraFEST assay). No antigen has been assigned to these receptors. The source material was CD4+ T cells from blood, cultured in vitro. These receptors all stem from a human donor who had recovered from COVID-19.

This clonotype was seen more than once but under ten times. The chain employs TRBV20-1 and TRBJ1-2, with D uncertain. V lost 0 bases and J lost 4, with 24 bases in between. CDR3 size: 18 residues. Germline CDR1 reads DFQATT; CDR2 reads SNEGSKA (reference sequence). Here the CDR3 DNA reads TGCAGTGCTAGAGATCTCTCGCCATTTTACGGAAAAATCTATGGCTACACCTTC. It codes for CSARDLSPFYGKIYGYTF.

This clonotype came up a few times. The chain recombines TRBV30 with TRBJ2-6; TRBD1 might be the D (5 bases). V dropped 1 base and J dropped 2 bases, with 12 bases sitting between them. The CDR3 length is 16 residues. Germline V gene sequence: CDR1 GTSNPN, CDR2 SVGIG (reference sequence). The CDR3 DNA follows: TGTGCCTGGAGTGAAGGGGTTAGGGCTGGGGCCAACGTCCTGACTTTC. Its protein is CAWSEGVRAGANVLTF.

The rearrangement links TRBV20-1 to TRBJ1-3, with D unclear. Per germline, CDR1 DFQATT and CDR2 SNEGSKA (reference sequence). The CDR3 has 12 amino acids. The V and J ends lost 6 bases and 4 bases respectively, with 10 bases between them. CDR3 loop: CSATVWGNTIYF. The DNA for the CDR3 is TGCAGTGCCACCGTTTGGGGAAACACCATATATTTT.

This chain connects TRBV6-5 to TRBJ1-1, with D unresolved. V was clipped by 3 bases and J by 1 base, with 3 bases between them. This CDR3 has 12 residues. Germline V gene data show CDR1 as MNHEY and CDR2 as SVGAGI. CDR3 amino acids: CASSYANTEAFF. Written as DNA, the CDR3 is TGTGCCAGCAGTTATGCGAACACTGAAGCTTTCTTT.

The V gene is TRBV5-1, the J gene TRBJ2-3, with TRBD2 identical over 13 bases. V dropped 3 bases and J dropped 7; count of bases not matched to a gene: 8. CDR3 length: 16 residues. Germline V gene data show CDR1 as SGHRS and CDR2 as YFSETQ. CDR3 DNA sequence: TGCGCCAGCAGCTCCACTAGCGGGGGGGCATGGAATACGCAGTATTTT. It is translated as CASSSTSGGAWNTQYF.

V and J are TRBV6-1 and TRBJ2-1; 12 bases line up with TRBD2. Trimming removed 6 bases from V and 2 bases from J; junction bases left unmatched: 2. The CDR3 has 15 amino acids. Germline loops: CDR1 MNHNS, CDR2 SASEGT. The CDR3 DNA is TGTGCCAGCAGGGGACTAGCGGGTGCCTACAATGAGCAGTTCTTC. Translated: CASRGLAGAYNEQFF.

This chain links TRBV10-3 with TRBJ2-2, with TRBD2 matching over 13 bases. V was clipped by 1 base and J by 7 bases; unmatched bases: 3. This CDR3 has 16 residues. The V gene's germline CDR1 is ENHRY and CDR2 SYGVKD. This CDR3 is CAISEWGLAGNGELFF. The CDR3 DNA reads TGTGCCATCAGTGAGTGGGGACTAGCGGGGAACGGGGAGCTGTTTTTT.

The V gene is TRBV9, the J gene TRBJ1-2; 8 bases fit TRBD1. Unmatched junction bases numbered 10, after V lost 0 bases and J lost 6 bases. Germline-derived CDR1 and CDR2 are SGDLS and YYNGEE. The CDR3 sequence is 16 residues long. The CDR3 sequence is CASSVGGPGGVNGYTF. The CDR3 DNA sequence: TGTGCCAGCAGCGTAGGGGGTCCAGGGGGCGTAAATGGCTACACCTTC.

This clonotype turned up a few times. The CDR3 loop reads CATSETATGTDTQYF. The DNA for the CDR3 is TGTGCCACCAGTGAGACAGCTACGGGCACAGATACGCAGTATTTT. This chain connects TRBV24-1 to TRBJ2-3; weak D call: TRBD1 (5 bases). CDR1 is KGHDR and CDR2 is SFDVKD in the germline V gene. This CDR3 has 15 residues. V shed 4 bases and J shed 1 base, with 11 bases lying between them.

The V and J genes are TRBV20-1 and TRBJ1-1; no firm D call. This CDR3 comprises 13 residues. Germline V gene sequence: CDR1 DFQATT, CDR2 SNEGSKA (reference sequence). Deletions cut 0 bases from V and 2 bases from J, with 7 bases between. The chain's CDR3 is CSAREQLNTEAFF. The CDR3 DNA reads TGCAGTGCTAGAGAACAGCTAAACACTGAAGCTTTCTTT.

This rearrangement joins TRBV18 to TRBJ1-2; TRBD1 is a possible D gene (6 bases). The V end was cut by 3 bases, the J end by 2 bases, with 13 bases between. Germline CDR1 and CDR2: KGHSH and LQKENI. The CDR3 runs to 15 residues. CDR3 loop: CASSPTGNLNYGYTF. The CDR3 DNA sequence: TGTGCCAGCTCACCTACAGGGAACCTGAACTATGGCTACACCTTC.

The chain uses TRBV19 and TRBJ1-5; 8 bases are shared with TRBD1. V lost 6 bases, J lost 0 bases, and 7 bases stayed unmatched. Germline-derived CDR1 and CDR2 are LNHDA and SQIVND (reference sequence). The CDR3 covers 16 residues. The CDR3 region is CASSEDRDYSNQPQHF. CDR3 DNA: TGTGCCAGTAGCGAGGACAGGGATTATAGCAATCAGCCCCAGCATTTT.

This rearrangement joins TRBV19 to TRBJ2-1, with 11 nucleotides matching TRBD2. The CDR3 has 16 amino acids. CDR1 and CDR2 from the germline V gene are LNHDA and SQIVND (reference sequence). After removal of 6 bases from V and 3 bases from J, the junction contained 7 bases not matched to a gene. The DNA of the CDR3 is TGTGCCAGTAGGGCCGCTAGCGGGGGGCACTACAATGAGCAGTTCTTC. Residues: CASRAASGGHYNEQFF.

The rearrangement joins TRBV14 to TRBJ2-2; TRBD2 might be the D (7 bases). The V gene's germline CDR1 is SGHDN and CDR2 FVKESK. This CDR3 contains 18 residues. V was pared by 4 bases and J by 1 base, with 19 bases between. CDR3 region: CASSPKGGFIENTGELFF. CDR3 nucleotide sequence: TGTGCCAGCAGCCCGAAGGGGGGGTTCATCGAGAACACCGGGGAGCTGTTTTTT.

J is TRBJ1-4 and V is TRBV5-1, with a tentative D call TRBD1 (6 bases). V dropped 4 bases and J dropped 3 bases, with 19 bases sitting between them. CDR3 length: 17 amino acids. CDR1 is SGHRS, CDR2 YFSETQ, per germline. The CDR3 DNA reads as TGCGCCAGCAGCCCGGGGGCAGGGGACGTGGCTAATGAAAAACTGTTTTTT. Translating gives CASSPGAGDVANEKLFF.

This clonotype showed up just a few times. The rearrangement uses TRBV6-5 and TRBJ2-2; 7 bases agree with TRBD2. Germline CDR1 reads MNHEY; CDR2 reads SVGAGI. The J segment lost 8 bases and the V segment lost 1 base, leaving 4 bases of the junction unmatched. CDR3 size: 14 residues. CDR3 nucleotide sequence: TGTGCCAGCAGTTACTGGGGGGGTTCGGGGGAGCTGTTTTTT. The encoded protein is CASSYWGGSGELFF.

There are a few counts of this clonotype. The CDR3 region is CASSLGSVRVGTEAFF. The CDR3 DNA follows: TGTGCCAGCAGCTTAGGATCCGTCCGGGTAGGCACTGAAGCTTTCTTT. This chain joins TRBV7-2 and TRBJ1-1; D not resolved. The CDR3 is 16 residues long. V dropped 1 base and J dropped 4 bases, with 16 bases sitting between them. Germline CDR1 and CDR2: SGHTA and FQGNSA.

This clonotype was counted a few times. The CDR3: CASSPLGTGVYEQYF. The CDR3 bases are TGTGCCAGCAGCCCGCTTGGAACAGGGGTGTACGAGCAGTACTTC. This sequence joins TRBV3-1 and TRBJ2-7; TRBD1 matches 7 bases. Trimming at V came to 4 bases and at J to 4 bases, leaving 10 bases not matched to a gene. The germline V gene encodes CDR1 LGHDT and CDR2 YNNKEL (reference sequence). This CDR3 is built from 15 residues.

This clonotype was counted between two and nine times. This chain uses TRBV12-5 with TRBJ1-2; perhaps TRBD1 as D (5 bases). The CDR3 is 15 residues long. Trimming took 5 bases from V and 4 from J, leaving 17 bases between them. Germline CDR1 LGHNT, CDR2 FRNRAP. CDR3 in amino acids: CASGLHLGAVYGYTF. For the CDR3, the DNA is TGTGCTAGTGGTCTCCACCTCGGGGCTGTCTATGGCTACACCTTC.

Sample share makes this clonotype medium-sized. The rearrangement joins TRBV20-1 to TRBJ2-5, with D unclear. Trimming left V 6 bases short and J 5 bases short, with 16 bases between. The germline CDR1 and CDR2 sequences are DFQATT and SNEGSKA (reference sequence). The CDR3 is made up of 13 amino acids. The CDR3 DNA follows: TGCAGTGCACCACCGACGGAATGGGAGACCCAGTACTTC. Residues: CSAPPTEWETQYF.

By proportion, this clonotype is medium-sized. This rearrangement joins TRBV12-3 or TRBV12-4 to TRBJ1-6, with 9 bases matching TRBD1. The V and J ends lost 6 bases and 2 bases, in that order; junction bases with no gene match: 5. This CDR3 spans 16 amino acids. The CDR3 sequence is CASSRDRAAYNSPLHF. The CDR3 coding sequence is TGTGCCAGCAGCCGGGACAGGGCGGCCTATAATTCACCCCTCCACTTT.

This clonotype has more than one count but fewer than ten. The chain has TRBV20-1 and TRBJ2-2; D possibly corresponds to TRBD2 (6 bases). This CDR3 spans 14 amino acids. Germline V lookup: CDR1 DFQATT, CDR2 SNEGSKA (reference sequence). The CDR3 sequence is CSATQGRGTGELFF. The CDR3 DNA reads as TGCAGCGCGACCCAGGGTCGGGGGACCGGGGAGCTGTTTTTT.

The CDR3 region has the DNA TGTGCCAGCATGCTCAGGGTCTACAATGAGCAGTTCTTC. Encoded protein: CASMLRVYNEQFF. The V gene is TRBV2, the J gene TRBJ2-1, with TRBD1 as a possible D gene (5 bases). Trimming left V 7 bases short and J 3 bases short, with 10 bases between. The CDR3 consists of 13 residues. In germline, CDR1 is SNHLY, CDR2 FYNNEI.

The chain has TRBV20-1 and TRBJ2-7, with TRBD1 matching over 12 bases. The CDR3 is made up of 16 amino acids. The J segment lost 5 bases and the V segment lost 0 bases, leaving 8 bases of the junction unmatched. The germline CDR1 and CDR2 sequences are DFQATT and SNEGSKA (reference sequence). This CDR3 is CSARDDMGTGGNEQYF. The DNA for the CDR3 is TGCAGTGCTAGAGATGATATGGGGACAGGGGGCAACGAGCAGTACTTC.

This clonotype was detected a few times. The chain has TRBV9 and TRBJ1-1; D possibly corresponds to TRBD1 (6 bases). V was cut by 0 bases and J by 2 bases, with 11 bases left in between. CDR3 length equals 15 residues. Per germline, CDR1 SGDLS and CDR2 YYNGEE. CDR3 residues: CASSVVDSGNTEAFF. In DNA, the CDR3 is TGTGCCAGCAGCGTAGTGGACAGCGGTAACACTGAAGCTTTCTTT.